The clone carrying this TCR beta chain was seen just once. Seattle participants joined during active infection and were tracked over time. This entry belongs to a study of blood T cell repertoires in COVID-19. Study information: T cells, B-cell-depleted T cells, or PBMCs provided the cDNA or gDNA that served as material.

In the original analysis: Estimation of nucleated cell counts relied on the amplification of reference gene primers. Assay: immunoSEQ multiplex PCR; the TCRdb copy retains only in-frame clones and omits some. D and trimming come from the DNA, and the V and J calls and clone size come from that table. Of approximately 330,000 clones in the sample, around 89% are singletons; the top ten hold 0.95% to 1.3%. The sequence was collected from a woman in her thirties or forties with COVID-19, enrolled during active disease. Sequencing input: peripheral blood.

The CDR3 here is CASSYSAKGDYGYTF. The CDR3 region has the DNA TGTGCCAGCAGTTACTCTGCAAAGGGGGACTATGGCTACACCTTC. This chain links TRBV6-2 or TRBV6-3 with TRBJ1-2; D perhaps matches TRBD1 (6 bases). The CDR3 loop spans 15 amino acids. Trimming cost V 0 bases and J 3 bases, with 11 bases left between them. In germline, CDR1 is MNHEY, CDR2 SVGEGT.